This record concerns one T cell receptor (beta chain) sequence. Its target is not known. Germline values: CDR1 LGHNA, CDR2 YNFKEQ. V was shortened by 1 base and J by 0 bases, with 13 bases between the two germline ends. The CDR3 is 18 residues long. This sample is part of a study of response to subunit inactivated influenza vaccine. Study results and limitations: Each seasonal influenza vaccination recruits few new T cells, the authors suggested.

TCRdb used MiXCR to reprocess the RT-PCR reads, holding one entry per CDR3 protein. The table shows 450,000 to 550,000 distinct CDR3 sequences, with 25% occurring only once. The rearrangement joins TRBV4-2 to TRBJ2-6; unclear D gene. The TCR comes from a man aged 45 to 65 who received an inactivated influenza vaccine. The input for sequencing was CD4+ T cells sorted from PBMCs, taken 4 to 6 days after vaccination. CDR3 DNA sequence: TGTGCCAGCAGCCAAGTTGCCGCATCAAGCTCTGGGGCCAACGTCCTGACTTTC. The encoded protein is CASSQVAASSSGANVLTF.